This T cell receptor beta chain stems from a study of blood T cell repertoires in COVID-19. Study context: COVID-19 samples from acute and convalescent phases originated in the United States, Italy and Spain. In each case, the material was cDNA or gDNA derived from T cells, B-cell-depleted T cells, or PBMCs.

Authors' analysis steps: Researchers report that nucleated cell counts were estimated from reference gene primer amplification. Here immunoSEQ multiplex PCR was the method, and the copy in TCRdb shows in-frame clones only, minus some. V and J calls plus clone size are reproduced from that table; the DNA served to infer D and trimming. This sample has around 340,000 clones, with approximately 89% found just once. The V gene's germline CDR1 is MNHNY and CDR2 SVGAGI (reference sequence). The ends lost 6 bases at V and 3 bases at J; junction bases unmatched: 7. CDR3 length: 15 residues. Patients of the Seattle cohort, enrolled during active infection, were followed longitudinally.

The chain combines TRBV6-6 with TRBJ1-5; 8 bases agree with TRBD1. Sequencing was done on a sample of peripheral blood. The clonotype originates from a woman in her sixties or seventies with COVID-19, enrolled during active disease. As DNA, the CDR3 is TGTGCCAGCAGGGGGGGGACAGGACACAATCAGCCCCAGCATTTT. Translated, it gives CASRGGTGHNQPQHF.